The rows below give T cell receptor beta chains drawn from one sample of a study of human T cells and chemical hapten exposure. TCRdb re-called the RACE reads through MiXCR, storing one row per CDR3 protein. The sample lists around 200,000 distinct CDR3 sequences, 24% occurring once. The sample in question was whole blood, obtained in connection with sensitization to the hapten diphenylcyclopropenone (DPC). The receptors come from a woman aged 40 to 50 with alopecia areata. Some clones in this sample may be carry-over from other donors' samples. Both conserved end residues are part of each CDR3. D genes are given only for firm matches. Size is omitted from some rows. Given values are once, few, many or a class for expanded clones.

>TRBV6-2/TRBV6-3|TRBJ2-7|few|-
TGTGCCAGCAGTTCTCCCCAGGGGATCTACGAGCAGTACTTC
CASSSPQGIYEQYF
>TRBV28|TRBJ2-1|-|-
TGTGCCAGCAGACAGGAGGGCGAGCAGTTCTTC
CASRQEGEQFF
>TRBV5-1|TRBJ2-5|few|TRBD1
TGCGCCAGCAGCTCCGGCTGGACAGGGCAGACCCAGTACTTC
CASSSGWTGQTQYF
>TRBV11-2|TRBJ2-1|-|-
TGTGCCAGCAGCTTAGACAGTTACTACAATGAGCAGTTCTTC
CASSLDSYYNEQFF
>TRBV9|TRBJ2-3|few|-
TGTGCCAGCAGCATAGACCCAGATACGCAGTATTTT
CASSIDPDTQYF
>TRBV20-1|TRBJ1-2|-|-
TGCAGTGCTGCTCCGGGAGACTATGGCTACACCTTC
CSAAPGDYGYTF
>TRBV29-1|TRBJ1-2|-|-
TGCAGCGTTTTCGCCGTAGGGGCGAACTATGGCTACACCTTC
CSVFAVGANYGYTF
>TRBV7-9|TRBJ2-7|-|TRBD1
TGTGCCAGCAGCTCCCACAGGGGTGACTACGAGCAGTACTTC
CASSSHRGDYEQYF
>TRBV27|TRBJ1-6|few|TRBD1
TGTGCCAGCAGTTTATCGGCAGGGGGAAGCTCCTATAATTCACCCCTCCACTTT
CASSLSAGGSSYNSPLHF
>TRBV29-1|TRBJ2-5|many|-
TGCAGCGTTGAAGTCTCGTACAGCCAAGAGACCCAGTACTTC
CSVEVSYSQETQYF
>TRBV6-5|TRBJ2-5|few|TRBD2
TGTGCCAGCAATCCGGGGGGTCGAGAGACCCAGTACTTC
CASNPGGRETQYF
>TRBV5-6|TRBJ2-5|many|-
TGTGCCAGCCGGAACAGGAACCAAGAGACCCAGTACTTC
CASRNRNQETQYF
>TRBV28|TRBJ1-1|-|-
TGTGCCAGCAGCCTCCTACAGGGTGTTGGTGAAGCTTTCTTT
CASSLLQGVGEAFF
>TRBV20-1|TRBJ2-1|-|TRBD2
TGCAGTGCTAGAGATATGGCGGGAGCGGGTTATTACAATGAGCAGTTCTTC
CSARDMAGAGYYNEQFF
>TRBV6-6|TRBJ1-5|-|-
TGTGCCAGCAGTTATTCCGGAAGCAATCAGCCCCAGCATTTT
CASSYSGSNQPQHF
>TRBV27|TRBJ2-5|few|TRBD1
TGTGCCAGCAGTCCGGGACAGGGCTGGGGGAACCAAGAGACCCAGTACTTC
CASSPGQGWGNQETQYF
>TRBV11-2|TRBJ2-5|-|-
TGTGCCAGCAGCCCGAGCGAAGAGACCCAGTACTTC
CASSPSEETQYF
>TRBV2|TRBJ2-5|-|-
TGTGCCAGCAGTGAACTCGAAGAGACCCAGTACTTC
CASSELEETQYF
>TRBV28|TRBJ1-6|-|-
TGTGCCAGCAAACCCGCAGCCCCCCAAGCACCCCTCCACTTT
CASKPAAPQAPLHF
>TRBV20-1|TRBJ2-1|-|-
TGCAGTGCTAGGCCACCCCAGTTGGGGAACTCCAATGAGCAGTTCTTC
CSARPPQLGNSNEQFF
>TRBV6-5|TRBJ1-6|many|TRBD1
TGTGCCAGCAGTTACTCGCGGACAGGGGATTCACCCCTCCACTTT
CASSYSRTGDSPLHF
>TRBV27|TRBJ1-1|many|TRBD1
TGTGCCAGCAGTCGTCACAGGGGGCTGGACACTGAAGCTTTCTTT
CASSRHRGLDTEAFF
>TRBV28|TRBJ2-1|-|TRBD2
TGTGCCAGCAGTACTAGCGGGACGTCCTATGAGCAGTTCTTC
CASSTSGTSYEQFF
>TRBV10-3|TRBJ2-3|-|TRBD2
TGTGCCATCAGTGAGTTCGGACTAGCGGGAGAGGCAGATACGCAGTATTTT
CAISEFGLAGEADTQYF
>TRBV7-8|TRBJ1-2|few|TRBD1
TGTGCCAGCAGCTCCCAACCGGGACAGGGGGTTTATGGCTACACCTTC
CASSSQPGQGVYGYTF
>TRBV10-3|TRBJ2-5|few|TRBD2
TGTGCCATCAGTGAGTTAGCGGGAGAGGGAGAGACCCAGTACTTC
CAISELAGEGETQYF
>TRBV28|TRBJ1-1|-|-
TGTGCCAGCAGTTTTCTCGGGGCCCGGCTTGTGGAAGCTTTCTTT
CASSFLGARLVEAFF
>TRBV7-3|TRBJ2-1|few|TRBD2
TGTGCCAGCAGCCCGAAGACTAGCGCCAATGAGCAGTTCTTC
CASSPKTSANEQFF
>TRBV9|TRBJ2-1|few|-
TGTGCCAGCAGCGTAGAGAACCTCAATGAGCAGTTCTTC
CASSVENLNEQFF
>TRBV3-1|TRBJ1-2|-|TRBD1
TGTGCCAGCAGCCAACTCGGACAGGGCCCAGCCACCTTC
CASSQLGQGPATF
>TRBV12-3/TRBV12-4|TRBJ2-1|-|-
TGTGCCAGCAGTCCCATCGGGATACTCACCTACAATGAGCAGTTCTTC
CASSPIGILTYNEQFF
>TRBV7-2|TRBJ2-7|few|-
TGTGCCAGCAGCTTAGGGCGAGGGGACCCCTACGAGCAGTACTTC
CASSLGRGDPYEQYF
>TRBV28|TRBJ1-4|-|TRBD1
TGTGCCAGCCGCGACAGGGGTTTCGAAAAACTGTTTTTT
CASRDRGFEKLFF
>TRBV20-1|TRBJ1-4|-|-
TGCAGTGCTAGGGCGTCCGCCGAAAAACTGTTTTTT
CSARASAEKLFF
>TRBV4-3|TRBJ1-1|-|TRBD1
TGCGCCAGCAGCCGACAGGGATTGAACACTGAAGCTTTCTTT
CASSRQGLNTEAFF